This TCR beta chain was retrieved from a study of T cells in pancreatic ductal adenocarcinoma. Overall study findings and caveats: Compared with tumor, blood showed more total productive templates and around 8.4-fold more clonotypes. Enrichment of CD45RO+ effector over naive T cells in tumors may bias clonality.

Surgery without prior neoadjuvant therapy was the treatment of the selected pancreatic ductal adenocarcinoma patients. TCRdb keeps only in-frame clones here, not all; method: immunoSEQ multiplex PCR. The table has 8,500 to 9,500 clones, 60% to 80% seen once; the top ten hold around 25%. Comments on this clone: Its antigen is not known.

Deletions cut 5 bases from V and 0 bases from J, with 7 bases between. Germline-derived CDR1 and CDR2 are SNHLY and FYNNEI. The CDR3 sequence is 13 residues long. Sequencing input: pancreatic tumor tissue. The TCR sequence derives from a human donor with pancreatic ductal adenocarcinoma. The genes are TRBV2 and TRBJ1-1, with D maybe TRBD1 (5 bases). The CDR3 DNA follows: TGTGCCAGCAGTCAGGACATGAACACTGAAGCTTTCTTT. It yields the protein CASSQDMNTEAFF.